This passage covers 2 T cell receptor beta chains from one sample sequenced in a study of shared clonotypes between healthy human individuals (dated by TCRdb to 2020 to 2022). The method behind the library was the immunoSEQ multiplex PCR assay. The source is immuneACCESS, and TCRdb retained only in-frame sequences with V and J called. Part of the clones is not carried over; for the studies checked, unresolved V genes explain less than half of this, and the remainder is unexplained. The sample profile shows under 750,000 clones; roughly 72% of them were found once. Under 2% of the sample is held by the ten biggest clonotypes. The specimen sequenced was memory CD4+ T cells sorted from blood. The cell subset or site label on this specimen signifies: CD45RA-negative fraction. All receptors derive from a woman in her twenties or thirties in good health.

This clone appeared a single time. This chain uses TRBV2 with TRBJ2-7, with 9 bases that match TRBD1. The CDR3 is 12 residues long. The germline V gene encodes CDR1 SNHLY and CDR2 FYNNEI. The CDR3 protein is CATGGGNYEQYF. The CDR3 nucleotides read TGTGCTACAGGGGGCGGAAACTACGAGCAGTACTTC.

V gene TRBV11-2 combines with J gene TRBJ2-7; D is undetermined. The ends were cut back, 7 bases at V and 6 bases at J, with 10 bases in the middle. Germline V lookup: CDR1 SGHAT, CDR2 FQNNGV. The CDR3 loop spans 11 amino acids. The CDR3 bases are TGTGCCAGCACCCTAAACCGCGAGCAGTACTTC. It encodes CASTLNREQYF.